This T cell receptor (beta chain) was recorded in a study of patients and donors after allogeneic stem cell transplantation. Via MiXCR, TCRdb re-called the RT-PCR reads, giving one row per CDR3 protein. The table shows approximately 10,000 distinct CDR3 sequences, with approximately 6% occurring only once. This clonotype was found many times. CDR1 is DFQATT, CDR2 SNEGSKA, per germline (reference sequence). V lost 6 bases, J lost 6 bases, and 14 bases lay in between. The CDR3 loop spans 13 amino acids. This receptor was obtained from a human donor who was either an allogeneic HSCT recipient or a stem cell or donor lymphocyte infusion donor (not recorded which). It is not recorded whose cells these are; they may come from a transplant donor. The sequencing sample was made of blood, either unsorted or a sorted T cell fraction (not recorded which). The chain is built from TRBV20-1 and TRBJ2-2, with no clear D. DNA for the CDR3: TGCAGTGCCAACCATAACCCGTCCGGGGAGCTGTTTTTT. Translated: CSANHNPSGELFF.